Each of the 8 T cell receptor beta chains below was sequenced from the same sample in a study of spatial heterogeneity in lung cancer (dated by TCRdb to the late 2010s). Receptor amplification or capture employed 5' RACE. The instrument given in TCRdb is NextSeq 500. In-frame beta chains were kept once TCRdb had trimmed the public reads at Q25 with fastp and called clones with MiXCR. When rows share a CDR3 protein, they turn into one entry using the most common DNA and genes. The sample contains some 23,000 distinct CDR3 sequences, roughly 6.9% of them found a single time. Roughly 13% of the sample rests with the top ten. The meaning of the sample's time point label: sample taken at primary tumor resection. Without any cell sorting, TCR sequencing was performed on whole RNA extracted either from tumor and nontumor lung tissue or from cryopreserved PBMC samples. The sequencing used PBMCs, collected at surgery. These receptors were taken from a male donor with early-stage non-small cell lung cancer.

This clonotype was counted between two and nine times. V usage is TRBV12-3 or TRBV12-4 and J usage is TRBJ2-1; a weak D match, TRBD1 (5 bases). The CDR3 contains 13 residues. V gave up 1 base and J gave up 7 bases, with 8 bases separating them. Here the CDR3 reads CASSLVQENEQFF. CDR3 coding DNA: TGTGCCAGCAGTTTAGTACAGGAGAATGAGCAGTTCTTC.

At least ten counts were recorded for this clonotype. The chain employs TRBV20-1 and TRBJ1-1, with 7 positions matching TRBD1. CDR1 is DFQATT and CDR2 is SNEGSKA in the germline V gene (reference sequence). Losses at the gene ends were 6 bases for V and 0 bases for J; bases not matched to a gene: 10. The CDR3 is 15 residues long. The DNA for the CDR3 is TGCAGTGCCACAGGGGCCCGCGTACTGAACACTGAAGCTTTCTTT. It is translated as CSATGARVLNTEAFF.

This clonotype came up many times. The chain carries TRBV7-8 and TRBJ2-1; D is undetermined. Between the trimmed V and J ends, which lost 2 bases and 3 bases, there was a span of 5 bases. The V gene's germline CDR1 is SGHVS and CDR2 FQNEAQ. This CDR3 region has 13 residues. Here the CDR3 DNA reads TGTGCCAGCAGCTTAATAGTCTACAATGAGCAGTTCTTC. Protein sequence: CASSLIVYNEQFF.

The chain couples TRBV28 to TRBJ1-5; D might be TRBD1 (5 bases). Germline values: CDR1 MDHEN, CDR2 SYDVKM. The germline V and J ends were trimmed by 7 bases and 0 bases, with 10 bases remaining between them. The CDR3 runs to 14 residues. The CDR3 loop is CASTLGTSNQPQHF. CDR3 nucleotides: TGTGCCAGCACCCTCGGGACTAGCAATCAGCCCCAGCATTTT.

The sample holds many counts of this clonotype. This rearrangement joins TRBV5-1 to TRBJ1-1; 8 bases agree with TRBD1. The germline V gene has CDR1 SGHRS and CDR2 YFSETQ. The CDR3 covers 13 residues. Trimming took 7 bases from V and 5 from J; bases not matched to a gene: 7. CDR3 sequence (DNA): TGCGCCAGCGGCGTACACAGGGGGACTGAAGCTTTCTTT. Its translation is CASGVHRGTEAFF.

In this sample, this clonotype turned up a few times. The CDR3 DNA is TGCGCCAGCAACCCCGGGACTAGCGGTTACTCCTACGAGCAGTACTTC. As protein: CASNPGTSGYSYEQYF. V and J are TRBV5-1 and TRBJ2-7; 11 bases match TRBD2. The CDR3 totals 16 residues. Germline CDR1 and CDR2: SGHRS and YFSETQ. V shed 6 bases and J 0 bases; nucleotides not matched to a gene: 8. The full variable domain, in which reference TRBV5-1 and TRBJ2-7 provide the parts outside the CDR3, is KAGVTQTPRYLIKTRGQQVTLSCSPISGHRSVSWYQQTPGQGLQFLFEYFSETQRNKGNFPGRFSGRQFSNSRSEMNVSTLELGDSALYLCASNPGTSGYSYEQYFGPGTRLTVT.

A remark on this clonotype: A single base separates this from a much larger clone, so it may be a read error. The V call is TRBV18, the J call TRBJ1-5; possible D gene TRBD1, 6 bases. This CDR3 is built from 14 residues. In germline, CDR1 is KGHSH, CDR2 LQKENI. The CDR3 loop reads CVSSGDGSNQPQHF. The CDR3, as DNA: TGTGTCAGCTCAGGGGACGGGAGCAATCAGCCCCAGCATTTT. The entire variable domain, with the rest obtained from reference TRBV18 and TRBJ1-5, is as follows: NAGVMQNPRHLVRRRGQEARLRCSPMKGHSHVYWYRQLPEEGLKFMVYLQKENIIDESGMPKERFSAEFPKEGPSILRIQQVVRGDSAAYFCVSSGDGSNQPQHFGDGTRLSIL.

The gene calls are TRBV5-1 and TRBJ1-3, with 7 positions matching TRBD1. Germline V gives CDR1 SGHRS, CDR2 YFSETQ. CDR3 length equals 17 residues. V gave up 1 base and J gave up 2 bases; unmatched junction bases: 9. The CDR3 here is CASSLNGQDPPGNTIYF. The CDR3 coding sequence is TGCGCCAGCAGCTTGAACGGACAGGACCCCCCTGGAAACACCATATATTTT.